This passage covers 3 T cell receptor beta chains from one sample sequenced in a study of T cell changes during pregnancy in multiple sclerosis. Data came from immunoSEQ multiplex PCR; TCRdb stores just in-frame clones and leaves some out. The profile shows about 42,000 clones, around 84% of them singletons. The input for sequencing was CD4+ T cells from peripheral blood mononuclear cells, taken before pregnancy. The origin of the receptors is a female donor with multiple sclerosis, enrolled in a pregnancy study.

A word on this clone: Other DNA sequences in the same sample also yield this CDR3. CDR3 in DNA: TGCGCCAGCAGCTTGGGACAGGGCGGCAATGAGCAGTTCTTC. The encoded protein is CASSLGQGGNEQFF. The chain uses TRBV5-1 and TRBJ2-1; 7 positions agree with TRBD1. The CDR3 runs 14 residues. V shed 0 bases and J 6 bases; nucleotides not matched to a gene: 3. Germline V lookup: CDR1 SGHRS, CDR2 YFSETQ. The full variable domain, its missing parts supplied by reference TRBV5-1 and TRBJ2-1, is KAGVTQTPRYLIKTRGQQVTLSCSPISGHRSVSWYQQTPGQGLQFLFEYFSETQRNKGNFPGRFSGRQFSNSRSEMNVSTLELGDSALYLCASSLGQGGNEQFFGPGTRLTVL.

This clone was recorded a few times. The V gene is TRBV7-2, the J gene TRBJ1-2; D might be TRBD1 (5 bases). The V and J ends lost 5 bases and 6 bases respectively, with 16 bases between them. This CDR3 spans 14 amino acids. The germline V gene encodes CDR1 SGHTA and CDR2 FQGNSA. CDR3: CASSPYIQGNGYTF. DNA for the CDR3: TGTGCCAGCAGCCCCTACATCCAGGGTAATGGCTACACCTTC.

The chain has TRBV5-1 and TRBJ2-1, with 7 positions matching TRBD2. V shed 0 bases, J shed 5 bases, and the junction held 5 bases outside the gene matches. The CDR3 extends over 15 amino acids. Germline CDR1 SGHRS, CDR2 YFSETQ. In nucleotides, the CDR3 is TGCGCCAGCAGCTTGGTAGCGGGCGATAACAATGAGCAGTTCTTC. This sequence encodes CASSLVAGDNNEQFF.